The 21 T cell receptor beta chains below come from one sample, sequenced in a study of shared clonotypes between healthy human individuals. The naive CD8 population came from CD45RO-negative cells selected for CCR7, without terminally differentiated effector memory CD45RA+ cells. TCRdb's copy holds only in-frame clones and misses some; the assay was immunoSEQ multiplex PCR. This table holds about 870,000 clones, over 90% found once. Sequences were obtained from naive CD8+ T cells sorted from blood. All receptors come from a man aged 25 to 45 in good health.

J is TRBJ2-7 and V is TRBV5-5; D possibly uses TRBD1 or TRBD2 (5 bases each). Germline V gene sequence: CDR1 SGHKS, CDR2 YYEKEE (reference sequence). The ends were cut back, 6 bases at V and 4 bases at J, with 20 bases in the middle. This CDR3 spans 15 amino acids. The CDR3 bases are TGTGCCAGCAACCCCTCGGGGCACTCCGAGTACGAGCAGTACTTC. Amino acids: CASNPSGHSEYEQYF.

This chain connects TRBV11-2 to TRBJ2-7, with 8 bases identical to TRBD2. Germline V lookup: CDR1 SGHAT, CDR2 FQNNGV. The CDR3 runs 15 residues. V shed 5 bases, J shed 1 base, and the junction held 7 bases outside the gene matches. CDR3: CASSPWTSLSYEQYF. CDR3 DNA sequence: TGTGCCAGCAGCCCGTGGACTAGCTTGTCCTACGAGCAGTACTTC.

This chain connects TRBV5-1 to TRBJ2-7; D gene unclear. The CDR3 sequence is 15 residues long. V was cut by 5 bases and J by 0 bases, with 15 bases left in between. Per germline, CDR1 SGHRS and CDR2 YFSETQ. CDR3 protein: CASSAWEPSSYEQYF. CDR3 coding DNA: TGCGCCAGCAGTGCTTGGGAACCCAGCTCCTACGAGCAGTACTTC.

This chain connects TRBV7-2 to TRBJ1-5, with no clear D. This CDR3 has 15 amino acids. V shed 4 bases and J shed 3 bases, with 13 bases lying between them. Germline loops: CDR1 SGHTA, CDR2 FQGNSA. The CDR3 loop is CASSSRAGYNQPQHF. The DNA for the CDR3 is TGTGCCAGCAGCTCTAGGGCGGGATACAATCAGCCCCAGCATTTT.

This chain links TRBV19 with TRBJ1-1, with D tentatively TRBD1 (6 bases). This CDR3 has 19 amino acids. The V gene's germline CDR1 is LNHDA and CDR2 SQIVND (reference sequence). V lost 4 bases to trimming and J lost 0 bases, with 24 bases between them. Written as DNA, the CDR3 is TGTGCCAGTAGTACCTCCCTACTCCGGGACATTAACATGAACACTGAAGCTTTCTTT. Translation: CASSTSLLRDINMNTEAFF.

The chain is built from TRBV11-3 and TRBJ2-2; D not resolved. Trimming cost V 4 bases and J 7 bases, with 16 bases left between them. CDR3 size: 15 residues. Germline values: CDR1 SGHNT, CDR2 YENEEA. The CDR3 nucleotides are TGTGCCAGCAGCTCTCCTTATCCGCCGAACGGGGAGCTGTTTTTT. It codes for CASSSPYPPNGELFF.

CDR3 residues: CASSEWTGSNYGYTF. The CDR3 DNA is TGTGCCAGCAGTGAATGGACAGGATCTAACTATGGCTACACCTTC. The chain uses TRBV2 and TRBJ1-2, with TRBD1 matching 7 bases. This CDR3 has 15 residues. V shed 2 bases and J 0 bases; nucleotides not matched to a gene: 3. CDR1 and CDR2 from the germline V gene are SNHLY and FYNNEI.

The rearrangement joins TRBV10-3 to TRBJ2-1; D not resolved. Per the germline V gene, CDR1 is ENHRY and CDR2 is SYGVKD. V lost 0 bases to trimming and J lost 1 base, with 16 bases between them. There are 18 residues in the CDR3. The CDR3: CAISESTDLQPSYNEQFF. For the CDR3, the DNA is TGTGCCATCAGTGAGTCGACTGATTTGCAGCCTTCCTACAATGAGCAGTTCTTC.

Comments on this clone: This sample includes further DNA sequences coding for the same CDR3. V gene TRBV19 combines with J gene TRBJ1-1; D ambiguous. Per germline, CDR1 LNHDA and CDR2 SQIVND (reference sequence). The germline V and J ends were trimmed by 1 base and 4 bases, with 4 bases remaining between them. The CDR3 is 12 amino acids. CDR3 in amino acids: CASSIGSTEAFF. The CDR3 bases are TGTGCCAGTAGTATAGGTTCCACTGAAGCTTTCTTT.

The J gene is TRBJ2-3, the V gene TRBV2, with D hard to call. The CDR3 is 17 amino acids. Germline CDR1 SNHLY, CDR2 FYNNEI. The V end lost 2 bases, the J end lost 0 bases, and 15 bases lay between the germline ends. CDR3 amino acids: CASSERVGIPSTDTQYF. In DNA form, the CDR3 reads TGTGCCAGCAGTGAACGGGTGGGGATACCTAGCACAGATACGCAGTATTTT.

The chain combines TRBV20-1 with TRBJ2-1; D unclear. Between the trimmed V and J ends, which lost 5 bases and 3 bases, there was a span of 5 bases. The germline V gene encodes CDR1 DFQATT and CDR2 SNEGSKA (reference sequence). The CDR3 consists of 11 residues. DNA of the CDR3: TGCAGTGCTTTTTACTACAATGAGCAGTTCTTC. Residues: CSAFYYNEQFF.

The chain has TRBV5-1 and TRBJ2-7; maybe TRBD1 (6 bases). The V and J ends lost 1 base and 5 bases respectively, with 10 bases between them. Germline lookup yields CDR1 SGHRS and CDR2 YFSETQ. The CDR3 runs 13 residues. The CDR3 spells CASSLRGIDEQYF. The CDR3 DNA reads TGCGCCAGCAGCTTGAGGGGGATCGACGAGCAGTACTTC.

In this sample, this clone turned up once. The chain couples TRBV7-6 to TRBJ2-3; D may match TRBD1 or TRBD2 (5 bases each). Trimming took off 1 base at V and 3 bases at J, with 14 bases between the two ends. This CDR3 is built from 16 residues. Germline CDR1 and CDR2: SGHVS and FNYEAQ. CDR3 amino acids: CASSLVVGPITDTQYF. The CDR3 DNA follows: TGTGCCAGCAGCTTAGTGGTGGGACCGATAACAGATACGCAGTATTTT.

The chain employs TRBV4-2 and TRBJ2-1, with D possibly matching TRBD2 (6 bases). Germline values: CDR1 LGHNA, CDR2 YNFKEQ. CDR3 size: 16 residues. V was pared by 0 bases and J by 7 bases, with 16 bases between. The CDR3 DNA reads as TGTGCCAGCAGCCAAGAGGAGAGGGAGGTACGGAATGAGCAGTTCTTC. Amino acids: CASSQEEREVRNEQFF.

The CDR3 sequence: CSVEGLAGGLPYEQYF. CDR3 coding DNA: TGCAGCGTTGAGGGACTAGCGGGAGGGTTACCCTACGAGCAGTACTTC. The genes are TRBV29-1 and TRBJ2-7, with 16 bases fitting TRBD2. Germline V lookup: CDR1 SQVTM, CDR2 ANQGSEA. CDR3 size: 16 residues. Trimming removed 3 bases from V and 2 bases from J; junction bases left unmatched: 4.

The chain uses TRBV6-6 and TRBJ2-7, with D possibly matching TRBD1 (6 bases). The CDR3 has 14 amino acids. Germline-derived CDR1 and CDR2 are MNHNY and SVGAGI (reference sequence). V was clipped by 7 bases and J by 2 bases, with 15 bases between them. The DNA of the CDR3 is TGTGCCAGCACCCTGACAGGTACTCCCTACGAGCAGTACTTC. This gives the protein CASTLTGTPYEQYF.

The chain couples TRBV19 to TRBJ2-1; possible D gene TRBD2, 6 bases. V was cut by 5 bases and J by 10 bases, with 15 bases left in between. CDR1 LNHDA and CDR2 SQIVND come from the germline V gene (reference sequence). This CDR3 spans 13 amino acids. CDR3 sequence: CASSSVSGGEQFF. The CDR3 DNA sequence: TGTGCCAGTAGTTCAGTTAGCGGCGGGGAGCAGTTCTTC.

This clone has only one observation. The chain is built from TRBV10-3 and TRBJ2-2; the match to TRBD2 covers 7 bases. The germline V gene encodes CDR1 ENHRY and CDR2 SYGVKD. This CDR3 is 15 amino acids long. V lost 0 bases and J lost 4; bases outside the gene matches: 2. The CDR3 DNA reads TGTGCCATCAGTGAGTCAGCGGGGTCCACCGGGGAGCTGTTTTTT. The encoded protein is CAISESAGSTGELFF.

This clone was observed once. This chain connects TRBV28 to TRBJ1-5; D perhaps matches TRBD1 (5 bases). Germline-derived CDR1 and CDR2 are MDHEN and SYDVKM. V was clipped by 6 bases and J by 1 base, with 19 bases between them. The CDR3 has 17 amino acids. This chain's CDR3 is CASSLGGTIWSNQPQHF. CDR3 coding DNA: TGTGCCAGCAGCTTAGGCGGGACCATCTGGAGCAATCAGCCCCAGCATTTT.

The rearrangement uses TRBV7-9 and TRBJ1-3; tentative D call: TRBD1 (6 bases). CDR1 is SEHNR and CDR2 is FQNEAQ in the germline V gene (reference sequence). CDR3 size: 15 residues. V shed 0 bases and J shed 8 bases, with 14 bases lying between them. The chain's CDR3 is CASSLAGQTGDTIYF. CDR3 bases: TGTGCCAGCAGCTTAGCTGGACAGACGGGAGACACCATATATTTT.

The V gene is TRBV27, the J gene TRBJ2-1; TRBD1 or TRBD2 may be the D gene (5 bases each). V was shortened by 7 bases and J by 0 bases, with 19 bases between the two germline ends. The CDR3 totals 17 residues. Germline CDR1 reads MNHEY; CDR2 reads SMNVEV (reference sequence). CDR3 sequence (DNA): TGTGCCAGCAACCCCGTCGGTAAGGGGAGCTCCTACAATGAGCAGTTCTTC. It encodes CASNPVGKGSSYNEQFF.